This T cell receptor (beta chain) was recovered during a study of control samples from healthy donors and cancer patients. V lost 0 bases and J lost 5, with 9 bases in between. This CDR3 is 15 amino acids long. Germline CDR1 is SGDLS and CDR2 is YYNGEE. Here immunoSEQ multiplex PCR was the method, and the copy in TCRdb shows in-frame clones only, minus some. The table has approximately 100,000 clones, roughly 88% seen once; the top ten hold 11% to 15%. The chain recombines TRBV9 with TRBJ1-6; perhaps TRBD1 as D (5 bases). Sequences were obtained from blood. The source is a young man in good health. This chain's CDR3 is CASSVGRQNNSPLHF. Written as DNA, the CDR3 is TGTGCCAGCAGCGTAGGAAGACAGAATAATTCACCCCTCCACTTT.